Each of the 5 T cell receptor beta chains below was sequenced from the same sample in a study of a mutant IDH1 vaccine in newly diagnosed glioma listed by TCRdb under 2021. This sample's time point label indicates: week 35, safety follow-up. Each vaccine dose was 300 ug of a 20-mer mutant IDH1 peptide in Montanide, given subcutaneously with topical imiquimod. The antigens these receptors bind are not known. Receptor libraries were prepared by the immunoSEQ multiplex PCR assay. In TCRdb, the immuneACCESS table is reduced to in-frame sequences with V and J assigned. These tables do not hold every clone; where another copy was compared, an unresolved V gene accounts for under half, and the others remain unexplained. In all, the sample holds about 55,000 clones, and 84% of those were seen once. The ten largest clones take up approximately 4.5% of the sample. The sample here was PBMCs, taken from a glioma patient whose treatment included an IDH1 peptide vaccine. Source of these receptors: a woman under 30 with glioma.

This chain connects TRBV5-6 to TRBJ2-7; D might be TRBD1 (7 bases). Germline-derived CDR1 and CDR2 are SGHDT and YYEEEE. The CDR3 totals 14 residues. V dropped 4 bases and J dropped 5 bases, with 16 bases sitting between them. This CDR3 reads CASSPRGGGNEQYF. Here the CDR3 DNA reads TGTGCCAGCAGCCCCCGTGGAGGGGGCAACGAGCAGTACTTC.

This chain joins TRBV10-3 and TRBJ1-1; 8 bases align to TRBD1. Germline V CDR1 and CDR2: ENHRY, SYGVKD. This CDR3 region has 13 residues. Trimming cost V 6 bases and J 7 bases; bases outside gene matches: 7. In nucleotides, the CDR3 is TGTGCCATCAGCGTGACAGGGGAGGGTGAAGCTTTCTTT. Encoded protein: CAISVTGEGEAFF.

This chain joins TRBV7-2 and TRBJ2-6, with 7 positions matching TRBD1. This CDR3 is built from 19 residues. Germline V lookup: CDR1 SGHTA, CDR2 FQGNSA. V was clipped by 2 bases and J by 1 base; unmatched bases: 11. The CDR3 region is CASSLLPGTAVSGANVLTF. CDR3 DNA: TGTGCCAGCAGCTTATTGCCCGGGACAGCCGTTTCTGGGGCCAACGTCCTGACTTTC.

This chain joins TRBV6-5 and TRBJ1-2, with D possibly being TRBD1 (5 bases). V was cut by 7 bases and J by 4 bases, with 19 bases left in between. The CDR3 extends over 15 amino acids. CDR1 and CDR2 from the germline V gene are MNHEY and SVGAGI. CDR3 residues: CASTPRGDRGYGYTF. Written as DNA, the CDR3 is TGTGCCAGCACCCCGCGGGGGGATCGCGGCTATGGCTACACCTTC.

CDR3 amino acids: CASSGTSGGKNIQYF. As DNA, the CDR3 is TGTGCCAGCAGTGGGACTAGCGGGGGCAAAAACATTCAGTACTTC. The chain has TRBV2 and TRBJ2-4; TRBD2 matches at 13 bases. The CDR3 extends over 15 amino acids. V lost 4 bases, J lost 3 bases, and 0 bases stayed unmatched. Germline V gene sequence: CDR1 SNHLY, CDR2 FYNNEI.